The 29 T cell receptor beta chains below were found in one sample sequenced in a study of cytomegalovirus exposure and HLA in healthy donors. The PCR ran on 60 Vbeta and 13 Jbeta primers. Some clones are missing from TCRdb's copy, which holds only in-frame ones; the method was immunoSEQ multiplex PCR. Reported are around 210,000 clones; the ten largest clones contain around 1.1%. Sequenced material: PBMCs. The receptors were sampled from a girl aged 2 to 10 in good health and CMV-seropositive.

The V call is TRBV29-1, the J call TRBJ2-6; a possible D gene is TRBD1 (6 bases). This CDR3 spans 16 amino acids. Germline V lookup: CDR1 SQVTM, CDR2 ANQGSEA. The V end lost 6 bases, the J end lost 2 bases, and 17 bases lay between the germline ends. The chain's CDR3 is CSVTYPTGPGANVLTF. CDR3 in DNA: TGCAGCGTCACCTACCCTACAGGGCCTGGGGCCAACGTCCTGACTTTC.

V gene TRBV28 combines with J gene TRBJ1-1, with 7 nucleotides matching TRBD1. CDR3 length: 15 amino acids. From germline, CDR1 is MDHEN and CDR2 SYDVKM. After removal of 3 bases from V and 6 bases from J, the junction contained 10 bases not matched to a gene. CDR3 amino acids: CASSFPTGNYAEAFF. The CDR3 nucleotides read TGTGCCAGCAGTTTCCCGACAGGGAATTACGCTGAAGCTTTCTTT.

This chain uses TRBV5-1 with TRBJ1-1; 9 nucleotides line up with TRBD1. Looked up from germline, CDR1 is SGHRS and CDR2 is YFSETQ. This CDR3 is 15 amino acids long. Trimming cost V 3 bases and J 8 bases; bases outside gene matches: 11. The DNA of the CDR3 is TGCGCCAGCAGCTCGGACAGGGGCGACCTCATCGAAGCTTTCTTT. Residues: CASSSDRGDLIEAFF.

J is TRBJ2-5 and V is TRBV5-4, with no clear D. CDR1 is SGHNT and CDR2 is YYREEE in the germline V gene (reference sequence). The germline V and J ends were trimmed by 4 bases and 1 base, with 17 bases remaining between them. The CDR3 extends over 16 amino acids. In nucleotides, the CDR3 is TGTGCCAGCAGCAGTACCAGGAAATCGGTCCAAGAGACCCAGTACTTC. Translating gives CASSSTRKSVQETQYF.

The genes are TRBV6-1 and TRBJ2-7, with TRBD1 as a possible D gene (6 bases). This CDR3 comprises 15 residues. The germline gives CDR1 MNHNS, CDR2 SASEGT. The germline V and J ends were trimmed by 6 bases and 0 bases, with 15 bases remaining between them. The CDR3 spells CASRPGTTISYEQYF. Written as DNA, the CDR3 is TGTGCCAGCAGACCCGGGACAACGATCTCCTACGAGCAGTACTTC.

The J gene is TRBJ2-7, the V gene TRBV7-6; D remains unclear. CDR3 length equals 14 residues. Deletions cut 2 bases from V and 2 bases from J, with 10 bases between. Germline CDR1 is SGHVS and CDR2 is FNYEAQ. CDR3 nucleotide sequence: TGTGCCAGCAGCTTAAATGCCTATGCCTACGAGCAGTACTTC. Its protein is CASSLNAYAYEQYF. The full variable domain, with the rest looked up from reference TRBV7-6 and TRBJ2-7, is GAGVSQSPRYKVTKRGQDVALRCDPISGHVSLYWYRQALGQGPEFLTYFNYEAQQDKSGLPNDRFSAERPEGSISTLTIQRTEQRDSAMYRCASSLNAYAYEQYFGPGTRLTVT.

V is TRBV28 and J is TRBJ1-5; no clear D. From germline, CDR1 is MDHEN and CDR2 SYDVKM. The CDR3 has 16 amino acids. The V end was cut by 4 bases, the J end by 11 bases, with 24 bases between. The chain's CDR3 is CASSSPRDGPTASQHF. The DNA of the CDR3 is TGTGCCAGCAGTTCCCCCCGGGATGGCCCCACGGCGTCCCAGCATTTT. The whole variable domain, remainder taken from reference TRBV28 and TRBJ1-5, is DVKVTQSSRYLVKRTGEKVFLECVQDMDHENMFWYRQDPGLGLRLIYFSYDVKMKEKGDIPEGYSVSREKKERFSLILESASTNQTSMYLCASSSPRDGPTASQHFGDGTRLSIL.

The chain uses TRBV18 and TRBJ1-1; D remains ambiguous. V was clipped by 2 bases and J by 10 bases, with 11 bases between them. There are 12 residues in the CDR3. From germline, CDR1 is KGHSH and CDR2 LQKENI. CDR3 residues: CASSPEIGVAFF. In nucleotides, the CDR3 is TGTGCCAGCTCACCAGAGATCGGAGTAGCTTTCTTT.

The chain uses TRBV19 and TRBJ2-2, with D tentatively TRBD2 (5 bases). This CDR3 contains 15 residues. Per the germline V gene, CDR1 is LNHDA and CDR2 is SQIVND (reference sequence). V gave up 2 bases and J gave up 5 bases, with 12 bases separating them. The CDR3 is CASSIWNRRTGELFF. In nucleotides, the CDR3 is TGTGCCAGTAGTATATGGAATAGGAGGACCGGGGAGCTGTTTTTT. Full variable domain (remainder filled in from reference TRBV19 and TRBJ2-2): DGGITQSPKYLFRKEGQNVTLSCEQNLNHDAMYWYRQDPGQGLRLIYYSQIVNDFQKGDIAEGYSVSREKKESFPLTVTSAQKNPTAFYLCASSIWNRRTGELFFGEGSRLTVL.

As regards this clone: Other DNA sequences in the same sample also yield this CDR3. The CDR3 is CASTPAGYEQYF. The CDR3 nucleotides read TGTGCCAGCACCCCCGCGGGCTACGAGCAGTACTTC. The V and J genes are TRBV2 and TRBJ2-7; D perhaps matches TRBD2 (5 bases). The ends were cut back, 7 bases at V and 3 bases at J, with 10 bases in the middle. The CDR3 consists of 12 residues. From germline, CDR1 is SNHLY and CDR2 FYNNEI.

J is TRBJ2-3 and V is TRBV11-2, with 9 bases aligning to TRBD1. V gave up 5 bases and J gave up 1 base; unmatched junction bases: 7. This CDR3 has 16 amino acids. Per germline, CDR1 SGHAT and CDR2 FQNNGV. The CDR3 loop reads CASSGGQGSGTDTQYF. The DNA for the CDR3 is TGTGCCAGCAGCGGGGGACAGGGATCGGGCACAGATACGCAGTATTTT.

The V call is TRBV2, the J call TRBJ1-2; D not certain. The length of the CDR3 is 13 residues. Germline V gives CDR1 SNHLY, CDR2 FYNNEI. Trimming removed 7 bases at V and 6 bases at J, with 15 bases between. The CDR3 sequence is CASTLTRLNGYTF. The CDR3 DNA follows: TGTGCCAGCACCTTGACTCGTCTTAATGGCTACACCTTC.

The V gene is TRBV4-1, the J gene TRBJ2-7; TRBD2 agrees at 11 bases. Per germline, CDR1 MGHRA and CDR2 YSYEKL. The CDR3 is 18 amino acids. The junction had 10 bases not matched to a gene; V was cut back by 2 bases and J by 1 base. CDR3 loop: CASSQFILAGGLSYEQYF. CDR3 DNA: TGCGCCAGCAGCCAATTTATCCTAGCGGGGGGACTTTCCTACGAGCAGTACTTC.

This chain connects TRBV13 to TRBJ2-5; 12 positions match TRBD2. The CDR3 sequence is 15 residues long. V shed 4 bases, J shed 3 bases, and the junction held 3 bases outside the gene matches. Germline loops: CDR1 PRHDT, CDR2 FYEKMQ (reference sequence). The CDR3 DNA follows: TGTGCCAGCAGCTCTCGGACTAGCGGGAAAGAGACCCAGTACTTC. Encoded protein: CASSSRTSGKETQYF. The whole variable domain, remainder taken from reference TRBV13 and TRBJ2-5, is AAGVIQSPRHLIKEKRETATLKCYPIPRHDTVYWYQQGPGQDPQFLISFYEKMQSDKGSIPDRFSAQQFSDYHSELNMSSLELGDSALYFCASSSRTSGKETQYFGPGTRLLVL.

The chain uses TRBV10-3 and TRBJ1-3; D is uncertain. The CDR3 runs to 13 residues. The ends were cut back, 2 bases at V and 3 bases at J, with 5 bases in the middle. Looked up from germline, CDR1 is ENHRY and CDR2 is SYGVKD. CDR3 loop: CAISEGVGNTIYF. The CDR3 DNA reads as TGTGCCATCAGTGAGGGAGTTGGAAACACCATATATTTT.

The V call is TRBV28, the J call TRBJ2-7; 8 positions agree with TRBD2. The CDR3 length is 13 residues. Germline V CDR1 and CDR2: MDHEN, SYDVKM. Trimming cost V 7 bases and J 0 bases; bases outside gene matches: 2. The CDR3, as DNA: TGTGCCAGCACCAGCGGGAGCTCCTACGAGCAGTACTTC. Residues: CASTSGSSYEQYF.

The DNA for the CDR3 is TGTGCCAGCAGTTCTCACCCGGGTCGCGGGTTCACAGATACGCAGTATTTT. Protein sequence: CASSSHPGRGFTDTQYF. The chain has TRBV27 and TRBJ2-3, with D possibly being TRBD2 (5 bases). V gave up 4 bases and J gave up 2 bases, with 19 bases separating them. This CDR3 is 17 amino acids long. The germline V gene encodes CDR1 MNHEY and CDR2 SMNVEV (reference sequence).

The chain uses TRBV27 and TRBJ2-7; D is uncertain. V was shortened by 5 bases and J by 5 bases, with 10 bases between the two germline ends. The CDR3 sequence is 12 residues long. Germline-derived CDR1 and CDR2 are MNHEY and SMNVEV (reference sequence). The CDR3 here is CASSGGTNEQYF. CDR3 bases: TGTGCCAGCAGTGGTGGTACTAACGAGCAGTACTTC.

The rearrangement uses TRBV11-1 and TRBJ2-5, with 7 positions matching TRBD1. The germline V gene has CDR1 SGHAT and CDR2 FQDESV (reference sequence). This CDR3 comprises 13 residues. The J segment lost 11 bases and the V segment lost 5 bases, leaving 11 bases of the junction unmatched. CDR3 in amino acids: CASSREQGNKQYF. In nucleotides, the CDR3 is TGTGCCAGCAGCCGAGAACAGGGGAACAAGCAGTACTTC.

The chain carries TRBV18 and TRBJ1-5; 7 bases align to TRBD1. The CDR3 is 14 residues long. Per germline, CDR1 KGHSH and CDR2 LQKENI. V shed 5 bases and J 5 bases; nucleotides not matched to a gene: 6. CDR3 DNA sequence: TGTGCCAGCTCAGCCGGAGGGACAGATCAGCCCCAGCATTTT. It codes for CASSAGGTDQPQHF.

This chain links TRBV5-1 with TRBJ2-2, with 8 nucleotides matching TRBD2. Germline V gives CDR1 SGHRS, CDR2 YFSETQ. The V and J ends lost 7 bases and 4 bases, in that order; junction bases with no gene match: 3. CDR3 length: 13 amino acids. CDR3: CASASGSTGELFF. For the CDR3, the DNA is TGCGCCAGCGCCAGCGGGAGCACCGGGGAGCTGTTTTTT. Together with reference TRBV5-1 and TRBJ2-2, the CDR3 gives the full variable domain: KAGVTQTPRYLIKTRGQQVTLSCSPISGHRSVSWYQQTPGQGLQFLFEYFSETQRNKGNFPGRFSGRQFSNSRSEMNVSTLELGDSALYLCASASGSTGELFFGEGSRLTVL.

The V gene is TRBV19, the J gene TRBJ2-1; D gene uncertain. In germline, CDR1 is LNHDA, CDR2 SQIVND (reference sequence). V lost 5 bases to trimming and J lost 0 bases, with 14 bases between them. The CDR3 extends over 16 amino acids. The CDR3 region is CASSPLGGTSYNEQFF. The CDR3 DNA is TGTGCCAGTAGTCCCCTCGGCGGAACCTCCTACAATGAGCAGTTCTTC.

The chain employs TRBV10-2 and TRBJ2-5; TRBD2 is a possible D gene (6 bases). The CDR3 runs to 13 residues. Germline V gene data show CDR1 as WSHSY and CDR2 as SAAADI. The V end was cut by 5 bases, the J end by 5 bases, with 12 bases between. The CDR3 reads CASSRERGETQYF. In DNA, the CDR3 is TGCGCCAGCAGTCGGGAGAGAGGGGAGACCCAGTACTTC.

The V call is TRBV6-5, the J call TRBJ2-5, with TRBD2 matching 9 bases. Trimming took 4 bases from V and 4 from J; bases not matched to a gene: 4. Germline V gene sequence: CDR1 MNHEY, CDR2 SVGAGI. The CDR3 extends over 14 amino acids. The CDR3 loop reads CASSFAGGGETQYF. In DNA form, the CDR3 reads TGTGCCAGCAGTTTTGCGGGAGGGGGAGAGACCCAGTACTTC.

V usage is TRBV7-6 and J usage is TRBJ2-5; TRBD2 might be the D (5 bases). The V end was cut by 11 bases, the J end by 2 bases, with 18 bases between. Germline CDR1 reads SGHVS; CDR2 reads FNYEAQ. The CDR3 loop spans 14 amino acids. The CDR3, as DNA: TGTGCCGTCGCTACACGGGGTTCGCAAGAGACCCAGTACTTC. Its translation: CAVATRGSQETQYF.

This chain's CDR3 is CSVEGTSGIYNEQFF. Written as DNA, the CDR3 is TGCAGCGTTGAGGGGACTAGCGGGATCTACAATGAGCAGTTCTTC. The V call is TRBV29-1, the J call TRBJ2-1, with TRBD2 matching over 13 bases. V was clipped by 3 bases and J by 3 bases; unmatched bases: 2. Germline-derived CDR1 and CDR2 are SQVTM and ANQGSEA. This CDR3 is 15 amino acids long.

The chain recombines TRBV28 with TRBJ2-7, with D possibly being TRBD1 (5 bases). V lost 5 bases, J lost 0 bases, and 14 bases lay in between. This CDR3 contains 15 residues. The germline V gene has CDR1 MDHEN and CDR2 SYDVKM. The CDR3 sequence: CASSPRQFVSYEQYF. In DNA, the CDR3 is TGTGCCAGCAGTCCCCGACAGTTTGTCTCCTACGAGCAGTACTTC.

The chain links TRBV7-8 to TRBJ2-5, with 10 bases fitting TRBD2. CDR1 is SGHVS, CDR2 FQNEAQ, per germline. The V segment lost 2 bases and the J segment 6 bases; nucleotides outside the gene matches: 3. The CDR3 extends over 14 amino acids. For the CDR3, the DNA is TGTGCCAGCAGCTTACTAGCGGGAGTGAAGACCCAGTACTTC. Translating it yields CASSLLAGVKTQYF.

This chain joins TRBV14 and TRBJ2-6; D perhaps matches TRBD2 (7 bases). With 4 bases removed from V and 6 bases from J, the gap between germline ends came to 10 bases. Germline assignment: CDR1 SGHDN and CDR2 FVKESK. CDR3 size: 14 residues. CDR3 region: CASSPRGPANVLTF. The DNA for the CDR3 is TGTGCCAGCAGCCCGCGGGGGCCGGCCAACGTCCTGACTTTC.